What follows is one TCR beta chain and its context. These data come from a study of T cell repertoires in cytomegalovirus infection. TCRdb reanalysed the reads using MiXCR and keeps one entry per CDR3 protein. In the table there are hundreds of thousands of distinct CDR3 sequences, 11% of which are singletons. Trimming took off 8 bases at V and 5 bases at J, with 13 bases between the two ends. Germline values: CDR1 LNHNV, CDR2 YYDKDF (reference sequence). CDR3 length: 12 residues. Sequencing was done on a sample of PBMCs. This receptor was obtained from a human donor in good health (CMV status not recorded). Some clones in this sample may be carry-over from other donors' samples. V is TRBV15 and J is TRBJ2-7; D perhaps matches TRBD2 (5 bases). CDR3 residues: CATEGAVDEQYF. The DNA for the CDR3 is TGTGCCACCGAAGGAGCGGTGGACGAGCAGTACTTC.